This is a list of T cell receptor beta chains from one sample in a study of T cell responses to AZD1222 COVID-19 vaccine. Assay: immunoSEQ multiplex PCR; the TCRdb copy retains only in-frame clones and omits some. The table shows some 120,000 clones, with 80% to 90% occurring only once. This sample comprised peripheral blood, obtained on day 0 of MenACWY control vaccination. The receptors stem from an adult in good health. Each CDR3 is given with its conserved first and last residue. Fields, in order: CDR3 length, J gene, D gene, clone size, V gene, CDR3 DNA, CDR3 protein. D genes are given only for firm matches. Size tells how often a clone was seen (once, few, many) or the class of an expanded clone, and some rows leave it out.

14 TRBJ2-3 - - TRBV6-5 TGTGCCAGCAGTTACTCCGGAGGGGCAGATACGCAGTATTTT CASSYSGGADTQYF
13 TRBJ1-6 - - TRBV18 TGTGCCAGCGTCCGGGACAAAGAATCACCCCTCCACTTT CASVRDKESPLHF
14 TRBJ2-2 TRBD1 - TRBV4-1 TGCGCCAGCAGCCTGACACAGGGGGCCGGGGAGCTGTTTTTT CASSLTQGAGELFF
14 TRBJ1-3 - few TRBV5-1 TGCGCCAGCAGCTTGGGCGCTACTGGAAACACCATATATTTT CASSLGATGNTIYF
17 TRBJ1-1 TRBD1 once TRBV5-8 TGTGCCAGCAGGTTGGACAGGGGGCCCTACAGGAACACTGAAGCTTTCTTT CASRLDRGPYRNTEAFF
14 TRBJ1-2 - - TRBV20-1 TGCAGTGCTAGTTCGGGTGGGAACCGTTATGGCTACACCTTC CSASSGGNRYGYTF
13 TRBJ2-7 - few TRBV7-8 TGTGCCAGCAGCGCTTGGCGCTCCTACGAGCAGTACTTC CASSAWRSYEQYF
15 TRBJ2-3 TRBD1 - TRBV2 TGTGCCAGCCGCCGACAGGGTGGACGAACAGATACGCAGTATTTT CASRRQGGRTDTQYF
14 TRBJ1-1 - - TRBV5-1 TGCGCCAGCAGCTTCAGGGCTTTGAACACTGAAGCTTTCTTT CASSFRALNTEAFF
14 TRBJ2-7 TRBD1 - TRBV11-2 TGTGCCAGCAGCTTTCTCCAGGGGGCCTACGAGCAGTACTTC CASSFLQGAYEQYF
15 TRBJ2-5 TRBD1 - TRBV5-1 TGCGCCAGCAGCCGGGGTGCAGGGGGAAGAGAGACCCAGTACTTC CASSRGAGGRETQYF